This T cell receptor (beta chain) was identified in a study of control samples from healthy donors and cancer patients. TCRdb's table, derived via immunoSEQ multiplex PCR, lists solely in-frame clones and lacks some. Among over 100,000 clones listed, roughly 91% were seen once. The CDR3 length is 14 residues. The J segment lost 5 bases and the V segment lost 5 bases, leaving 7 bases of the junction unmatched. In germline, CDR1 is SGHRS, CDR2 YFSETQ. Sequenced input: blood. The sequence was obtained from a woman aged 50 to 60 in good health. The chain couples TRBV5-1 to TRBJ1-1; 9 positions match TRBD1. DNA of the CDR3: TGCGCCAGCAGTTTAACCGGGACAGGGACTGAAGCTTTCTTT. This translates into CASSLTGTGTEAFF.